The 14 T cell receptor beta chains given below trace back to one sample, sequenced in a study of T cell changes during pregnancy in multiple sclerosis. Produced via immunoSEQ multiplex PCR; TCRdb's table is partial and in-frame only. The repertoire holds fewer than 40,000 clones, with approximately 94% as singletons. This sample comprised CD4+ T cells from peripheral blood mononuclear cells, obtained after pregnancy. The receptors derive from a female donor with multiple sclerosis, enrolled in a pregnancy study.

This chain joins TRBV5-1 and TRBJ2-7; maybe TRBD2 (6 bases). V lost 4 bases and J 3 bases, leaving 11 bases between the germline ends. CDR1 and CDR2 (germline): SGHRS, YFSETQ. CDR3 length: 13 residues. In DNA form, the CDR3 reads TGCGCCAGCAGCGACGGGACTTTCTACGAGCAGTACTTC. It is translated as CASSDGTFYEQYF.

V usage is TRBV4-1 and J usage is TRBJ2-5; TRBD2 matches at 13 bases. J gave up 1 base and V 4 bases, and 3 bases lay outside the gene matches. Germline CDR1 MGHRA, CDR2 YSYEKL. CDR3 length: 16 residues. CDR3 DNA: TGCGCCAGCAGCCTGGGACTAGCGGGGCCCCAAGAGACCCAGTACTTC. Its translation is CASSLGLAGPQETQYF.

V gene TRBV30 combines with J gene TRBJ1-6; D ambiguous. In germline, CDR1 is GTSNPN, CDR2 SVGIG (reference sequence). Trimming removed 4 bases from V and 8 bases from J, with 12 bases in between. The CDR3 runs to 13 residues. CDR3 protein: CAWMAGFDSPLHF. CDR3 DNA sequence: TGTGCCTGGATGGCCGGGTTTGATTCACCCCTCCACTTT.

V and J are TRBV7-2 and TRBJ2-5; possibly TRBD2 for D (5 bases). V lost 5 bases, J lost 2 bases, and 12 bases lay in between. Germline CDR1 and CDR2: SGHTA and FQGNSA. The CDR3 length is 14 residues. As DNA, the CDR3 is TGTGCCAGCAGCATTAGGACTCTTCAAGAGACCCAGTACTTC. The encoded protein is CASSIRTLQETQYF.

The V and J genes are TRBV7-8 and TRBJ1-5; weak D call: TRBD1 (5 bases). Germline CDR1 SGHVS, CDR2 FQNEAQ. The CDR3 is made up of 14 amino acids. V gave up 6 bases and J gave up 5 bases, with 14 bases separating them. The CDR3 DNA sequence: TGTGCCAGCAGGCACCCAGGGCTGGATCAGCCCCAGCATTTT. This sequence encodes CASRHPGLDQPQHF.

The chain employs TRBV7-9 and TRBJ2-7; D might be TRBD1 (7 bases). The CDR3 is 14 residues long. Per germline, CDR1 SEHNR and CDR2 FQNEAQ (reference sequence). Trimming took 4 bases from V and 2 from J, leaving 12 bases between them. The CDR3 loop is CASSSPGGTYEQYF. CDR3 bases: TGTGCCAGCAGCTCCCCAGGGGGGACCTACGAGCAGTACTTC.

The V and J genes are TRBV5-6 and TRBJ2-1; 7 bases match TRBD2. Germline CDR1 and CDR2: SGHDT and YYEEEE. The CDR3 is made up of 14 amino acids. The V and J ends lost 5 bases and 7 bases, in that order; junction bases with no gene match: 9. The CDR3 here is CASSTGTIRNEQFF. The CDR3 bases are TGTGCCAGCAGTACCGGGACTATTCGGAATGAGCAGTTCTTC.

As regards this clone: The germline gene is not matched at one end of the junction; a read error may be the cause. V gene TRBV19 combines with J gene TRBJ1-2; perhaps TRBD1 as D (5 bases). The germline gives CDR1 LNHDA, CDR2 SQIVND (reference sequence). This CDR3 has 12 residues. The CDR3 loop reads CASSYAGTATSF. CDR3 nucleotide sequence: TGTGCCAGTAGTTACGCCGGGACTGCGACGAGCTTC.

The chain carries TRBV9 and TRBJ1-2; 10 nucleotides line up with TRBD1. The CDR3 runs 12 residues. Germline CDR1 reads SGDLS; CDR2 reads YYNGEE. V shed 8 bases and J 7 bases; nucleotides not matched to a gene: 5. In DNA, the CDR3 is TGTGCCAGTGGACAGGGGGTCCGTGGCTACACCTTC. It translates to CASGQGVRGYTF.

This sequence joins TRBV5-6 and TRBJ1-2; TRBD1 matches at 9 bases. The CDR3 covers 14 residues. The germline gives CDR1 SGHDT, CDR2 YYEEEE. Trimming at V came to 3 bases and at J to 7 bases, leaving 7 bases not matched to a gene. The CDR3 protein is CASSYTGGYSGYTF. The DNA of the CDR3 is TGTGCCAGCAGCTATACAGGGGGCTATAGTGGCTACACCTTC.

CDR3 loop: CAYDARGRHQPQHF. The CDR3 DNA sequence: TGTGCGTACGATGCCAGGGGGAGGCATCAGCCCCAGCATTTT. This chain connects TRBV15 to TRBJ1-5; 7 nucleotides agree with TRBD1. Germline CDR1 is LNHNV and CDR2 is YYDKDF (reference sequence). There are 14 residues in the CDR3.

The rearrangement links TRBV27 to TRBJ1-2; unclear D gene. Trimming shortened V by 0 bases and J by 8 bases, and 16 bases separated the two germline ends. Germline-derived CDR1 and CDR2 are MNHEY and SMNVEV (reference sequence). The CDR3 is made up of 15 amino acids. The CDR3 spells CASSLSDVGAEGYTF. Here the CDR3 DNA reads TGTGCCAGCAGTTTATCGGATGTGGGAGCTGAGGGCTACACCTTC.

The chain uses TRBV9 and TRBJ1-4; D unresolved. The V gene lost 0 bases and the J gene lost 5 bases, with 5 bases spanning the gap. Germline-derived CDR1 and CDR2 are SGDLS and YYNGEE. The CDR3 is 13 residues long. The CDR3 nucleotides read TGTGCCAGCAGCGTAGGCAGGAATGAAAAACTGTTTTTT. Translated: CASSVGRNEKLFF.

The V call is TRBV30, the J call TRBJ1-1; possible D gene TRBD1, 5 bases. The CDR3 spans 15 residues. Trimming stripped 7 bases from V and 0 bases from J, with 18 bases between. Germline CDR1 reads GTSNPN; CDR2 reads SVGIG (reference sequence). CDR3 DNA sequence: TGTGCCTCCAACCCAGGGCTGGGGATGAACACTGAAGCTTTCTTT. It codes for CASNPGLGMNTEAFF.